This T cell receptor (beta chain) was captured in a study of shared clonotypes between healthy human individuals. CDR1 and CDR2 from the germline V gene are MNHEY and SVGAGI. The CDR3 extends over 12 amino acids. V lost 4 bases to trimming and J lost 10 bases, with 13 bases between them. The table came from immunoSEQ multiplex PCR; TCRdb's copy has only in-frame clones and leaves some out. The sample lists roughly 1,100,000 clones, 65% to 75% occurring once. The sequenced sample was memory CD4+ T cells sorted from blood. Sample subset: CD45RA-negative fraction. The gene calls are TRBV6-5 and TRBJ1-1; D gene ambiguous. This TCR came from a man between 18 and 35 years old in good health. CDR3 sequence: CASSSQEGRAFF. The CDR3 DNA sequence: TGTGCCAGCAGTTCCCAGGAGGGTCGAGCTTTCTTT.